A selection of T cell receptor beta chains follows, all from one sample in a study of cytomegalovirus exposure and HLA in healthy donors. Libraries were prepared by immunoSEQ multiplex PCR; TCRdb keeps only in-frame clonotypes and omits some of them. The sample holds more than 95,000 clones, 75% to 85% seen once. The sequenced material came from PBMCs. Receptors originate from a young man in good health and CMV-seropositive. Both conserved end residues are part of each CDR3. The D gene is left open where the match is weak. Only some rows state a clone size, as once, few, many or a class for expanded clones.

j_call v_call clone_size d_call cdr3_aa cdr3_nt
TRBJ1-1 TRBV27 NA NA CASSPTGQPMNTEAFF TGTGCCAGCAGTCCTACCGGACAGCCTATGAACACTGAAGCTTTCTTT
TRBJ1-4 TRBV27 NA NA CASSSLLLPGEKLFF TGTGCCAGCAGTTCCTTACTCCTCCCCGGTGAAAAACTGTTTTTT
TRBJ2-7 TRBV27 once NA CASRTSRGQNYEQYF TGTGCCAGCAGGACGTCCCGAGGACAGAACTACGAGCAGTACTTC
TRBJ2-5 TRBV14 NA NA CASSQVRGFETQYF TGTGCCAGCAGCCAAGTTCGAGGGTTTGAGACCCAGTACTTC
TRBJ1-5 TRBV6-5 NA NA CASSYPDRNQHF TGTGCCAGCAGTTACCCGGACAGAAACCAGCATTTT
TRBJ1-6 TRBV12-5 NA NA CASARGSANNSPLHF TGTGCTAGTGCCCGGGGGTCGGCTAATAATTCACCCCTCCACTTT
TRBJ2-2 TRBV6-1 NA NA CASTNTGELFF TGTGCCAGCACTAACACCGGGGAGCTGTTTTTT
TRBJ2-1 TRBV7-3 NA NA CASSVRGSSYNEQFF TGTGCCAGCAGCGTCCGGGGGAGCTCCTACAATGAGCAGTTCTTC
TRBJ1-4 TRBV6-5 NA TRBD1 CASSGQGAEKLFF TGTGCCAGCAGCGGACAGGGGGCTGAAAAACTGTTTTTT
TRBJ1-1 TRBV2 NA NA CARLGRGGLNTEAFF TGTGCCAGACTGGGGAGGGGGGGGTTGAACACTGAAGCTTTCTTT
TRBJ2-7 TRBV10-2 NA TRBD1 CATTGEQGGYEQYF TGCGCCACCACGGGGGAACAGGGGGGCTACGAGCAGTACTTC
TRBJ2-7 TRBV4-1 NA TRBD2 CASSQGAGEDYEQYF TGCGCCAGCAGCCAGGGAGCGGGGGAGGACTACGAGCAGTACTTC
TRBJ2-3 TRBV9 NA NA CASSVSPTELDTQYF TGTGCCAGCAGCGTATCCCCAACAGAGCTAGATACGCAGTATTTT
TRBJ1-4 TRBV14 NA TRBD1 CASSQAQGDEKLFF TGTGCCAGCAGCCAAGCTCAGGGGGATGAAAAACTGTTTTTT
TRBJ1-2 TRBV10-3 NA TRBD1 CAISESGQVYGYTF TGTGCCATCAGTGAGTCGGGACAGGTCTATGGCTACACCTTC
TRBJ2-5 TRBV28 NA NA CASSFTSGETQYF TGTGCCAGCAGTTTTACCTCGGGGGAGACCCAGTACTTC
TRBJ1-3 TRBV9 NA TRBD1 CASSVGGTGAGNTIYF TGTGCCAGCAGCGTAGGAGGGACAGGGGCTGGAAACACCATATATTTT
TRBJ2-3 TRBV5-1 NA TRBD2 CASSNSGASTDTQYF TGCGCCAGCAGCAACAGCGGGGCTAGCACAGATACGCAGTATTTT
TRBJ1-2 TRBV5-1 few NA CASSLGTAAYGYTF TGCGCCAGCAGCTTGGGGACTGCCGCGTATGGCTACACCTTC
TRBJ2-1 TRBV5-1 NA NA CASSLTEAVQFF TGCGCCAGCAGCTTAACTGAGGCAGTTCAGTTCTTC
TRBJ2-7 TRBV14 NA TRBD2 CASSQGLAGGYEQYF TGTGCCAGCAGCCAAGGCCTCGCGGGGGGCTACGAGCAGTACTTC
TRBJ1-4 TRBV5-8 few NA CASSKPGVGFNEKLFF TGTGCCAGCAGCAAACCGGGGGTGGGATTTAATGAAAAACTGTTTTTT
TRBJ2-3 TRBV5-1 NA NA CASSVRGNTDTQYF TGCGCCAGCAGCGTACGGGGAAACACAGATACGCAGTATTTT
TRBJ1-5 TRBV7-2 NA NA CASSLDRYSNQPQHF TGTGCCAGCAGCCTCGACAGATATAGCAATCAGCCCCAGCATTTT
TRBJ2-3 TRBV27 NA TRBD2 CASSNLLARTSTDTQYF TGTGCCAGCAGTAACCTACTAGCGCGGACTAGCACAGATACGCAGTATTTT
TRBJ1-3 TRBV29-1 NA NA CSVERLGSGNTIYF TGCAGCGTTGAGAGGCTGGGCTCTGGAAACACCATATATTTT
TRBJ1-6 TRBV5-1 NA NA CASSLQASYNSPLHF TGCGCCAGCAGCTTACAGGCCTCCTATAATTCACCCCTCCACTTT
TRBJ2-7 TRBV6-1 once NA CASSLQVTLSYEQYF TGTGCCAGCAGTTTACAGGTAACACTCTCCTACGAGCAGTACTTC
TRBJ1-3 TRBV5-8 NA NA CASSLFNGGSGNTIYF TGTGCCAGCAGCTTGTTCAACGGGGGCTCTGGAAACACCATATATTTT
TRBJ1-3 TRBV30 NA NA CAWSTGLAGNTIYF TGTGCCTGGAGTACAGGGCTGGCTGGAAACACCATATATTTT
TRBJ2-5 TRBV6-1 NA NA CAIKEGALETQYF TGTGCCATTAAGGAGGGGGCCTTGGAGACCCAGTACTTC
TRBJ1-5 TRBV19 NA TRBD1 CASSVGTGGHQPQHF TGTGCCAGTAGTGTAGGGACAGGGGGGCATCAGCCCCAGCATTTT